The next 21 T cell receptor beta chains were all read from a single sample in a study of blood T cell repertoires in COVID-19. Sequencing used immunoSEQ multiplex PCR; TCRdb keeps in-frame clones, though not all of them. Seen here are over 200,000 clones, roughly 87% observed once, and the top ten hold roughly 0.8%. Sequenced material: peripheral blood. The receptors were gathered from a woman in her twenties or thirties with acute or convalescent COVID-19.

The chain is built from TRBV5-6 and TRBJ2-5, with D maybe TRBD2 (6 bases). The CDR3 extends over 15 amino acids. The V end lost 2 bases, the J end lost 2 bases, and 13 bases lay between the germline ends. CDR1 and CDR2 from the germline V gene are SGHDT and YYEEEE. The DNA for the CDR3 is TGTGCCAGCAGCTTCCAGGGAGGTCGGCAAGAGACCCAGTACTTC. Translation gives CASSFQGGRQETQYF.

The V gene is TRBV27, the J gene TRBJ2-1, with 8 bases lining up with TRBD1. The CDR3 is 15 residues long. The junction had 9 bases not matched to a gene; V was cut back by 4 bases and J by 7 bases. From germline, CDR1 is MNHEY and CDR2 SMNVEV (reference sequence). CDR3 DNA: TGTGCCAGCAGTTCCCCTGGCAGGGGGCGGAATGAGCAGTTCTTC. It codes for CASSSPGRGRNEQFF.

The chain joins TRBV19 to TRBJ2-7, with D tentatively TRBD1 (6 bases). The CDR3 sequence is 14 residues long. The ends were cut back, 1 base at V and 4 bases at J, with 11 bases in the middle. Germline V gene lookup returns CDR1 LNHDA and CDR2 SQIVND (reference sequence). In DNA form, the CDR3 reads TGTGCCAGTAGTATAGTCCCAACAGGGTACGAGCAGTACTTC. This sequence encodes CASSIVPTGYEQYF.

This chain links TRBV30 with TRBJ1-3; D unclear. Trimming removed 3 bases from V and 7 bases from J, with 7 bases in between. The CDR3 is 11 amino acids. Germline V gene sequence: CDR1 GTSNPN, CDR2 SVGIG (reference sequence). CDR3 nucleotides: TGTGCCTGGAGCGCGAAGAACACCATATATTTT. Amino acids: CAWSAKNTIYF.

V is TRBV7-3 and J is TRBJ1-1; 7 bases agree with TRBD1. The CDR3 contains 14 residues. The ends lost 2 bases at V and 1 base at J; junction bases unmatched: 1. Germline CDR1 and CDR2: SGHTA and FQGTGA. In DNA, the CDR3 is TGTGCCAGCAGCTTAGGGACAGAGAACACTGAAGCTTTCTTT. Its translation: CASSLGTENTEAFF.

This clone turned up a few times. This rearrangement joins TRBV7-2 to TRBJ2-7, with 8 bases matching TRBD2. V lost 1 base and J lost 0; bases outside the gene matches: 2. Looked up from germline, CDR1 is SGHTA and CDR2 is FQGNSA. This CDR3 region has 15 residues. CDR3 amino acids: CASSLVSGISYEQYF. CDR3 sequence (DNA): TGTGCCAGCAGCTTAGTTAGCGGGATCTCCTACGAGCAGTACTTC. The variable domain in full, with the rest retrieved from reference TRBV7-2 and TRBJ2-7, is GAGVSQSPSNKVTEKGKDVELRCDPISGHTALYWYRQSLGQGLEFLIYFQGNSAPDKSGLPSDRFSAERTGGSVSTLTIQRTQQEDSAVYLCASSLVSGISYEQYFGPGTRLTVT.

V is TRBV11-2 and J is TRBJ2-1; 13 bases map to TRBD2. This CDR3 spans 15 amino acids. The germline CDR1 and CDR2 sequences are SGHAT and FQNNGV. The V gene end was trimmed by 5 bases and the J gene end by 9 bases; junction bases not matched to a gene: 7. The CDR3 reads CASSQTSGRAFEQFF. The CDR3 nucleotides are TGTGCCAGCAGCCAAACTAGCGGGAGGGCTTTTGAGCAGTTCTTC.

This clone appeared a single time. The rearrangement uses TRBV3-1 (or the pseudogene TRBV3-2) and TRBJ1-1; D perhaps matches TRBD1 (5 bases). Trimming took off 0 bases at V and 1 base at J, with 18 bases between the two ends. Germline CDR1 and CDR2: LGHDT and YNNKEL (reference sequence). CDR3 length: 18 residues. As DNA, the CDR3 is TGTGCCAGCAGCCAAGAAGATATAATGACAGAAGGGAACACTGAAGCTTTCTTT. This encodes CASSQEDIMTEGNTEAFF.

The V and J genes are TRBV6-5 and TRBJ1-6, with 8 bases fitting TRBD1. The germline CDR1 and CDR2 sequences are MNHEY and SVGAGI. The length of the CDR3 is 15 residues. V was clipped by 6 bases and J by 4 bases; unmatched bases: 5. DNA for the CDR3: TGTGCCAGCAGACCGACAGGGGCGTATAATTCACCCCTCCACTTT. Translation: CASRPTGAYNSPLHF.

The rearrangement links TRBV19 to TRBJ1-5, with 12 bases fitting TRBD1. The CDR3 has 16 amino acids. With 10 bases clipped from V and 7 bases from J, the junction kept 14 bases outside the gene matches. Germline loops: CDR1 LNHDA, CDR2 SQIVND (reference sequence). For the CDR3, the DNA is TGTGCCACCTTCCGGGACAGGGGGCCCTTAGGACAGCCCCAGCATTTT. It codes for CATFRDRGPLGQPQHF.

The CDR3 is CASSQNIGTGVYEQFF. CDR3 DNA: TGCGCCAGCAGCCAAAACATCGGGACAGGGGTGTATGAGCAGTTCTTC. The chain is built from TRBV4-3 and TRBJ2-1, with 10 nucleotides matching TRBD1. Germline-derived CDR1 and CDR2 are LGHNA and YSLEER. CDR3 length: 16 residues. V dropped 2 bases and J dropped 8; count of bases not matched to a gene: 9.

The rearrangement joins TRBV24-1 to TRBJ1-1, with 7 bases matching TRBD1. The CDR3 extends over 15 amino acids. Germline CDR1 reads KGHDR; CDR2 reads SFDVKD. The V segment lost 1 base and the J segment 1 base; nucleotides outside the gene matches: 2. Written as DNA, the CDR3 is TGTGCCACCAGTGATTTTGGGACAGCGAACACTGAAGCTTTCTTT. Translating gives CATSDFGTANTEAFF.

This rearrangement joins TRBV18 to TRBJ2-3; 10 bases align to TRBD2. J gave up 2 bases and V 3 bases, and 2 bases lay outside the gene matches. This CDR3 has 15 amino acids. Germline lookup yields CDR1 KGHSH and CDR2 LQKENI. CDR3 region: CASSPLAGVTDTQYF. The CDR3 coding sequence is TGTGCCAGCTCACCCCTAGCGGGAGTCACAGATACGCAGTATTTT. The entire variable domain, with the rest obtained from reference TRBV18 and TRBJ2-3, is as follows: NAGVMQNPRHLVRRRGQEARLRCSPMKGHSHVYWYRQLPEEGLKFMVYLQKENIIDESGMPKERFSAEFPKEGPSILRIQQVVRGDSAAYFCASSPLAGVTDTQYFGPGTRLTVL.

The CDR3 bases are TGTGCCAGCACATTAGGACAGGGGCCCACAGATACGCAGTATTTT. Translated: CASTLGQGPTDTQYF. The rearrangement uses TRBV6-5 and TRBJ2-3; the match to TRBD1 covers 9 bases. The CDR3 is 15 residues long. J gave up 2 bases and V 7 bases, and 7 bases lay outside the gene matches. Per the germline V gene, CDR1 is MNHEY and CDR2 is SVGAGI.

The V gene is TRBV3-1 (or the pseudogene TRBV3-2), the J gene TRBJ2-4; D uncertain. The germline V gene has CDR1 LGHDT and CDR2 YNNKEL (reference sequence). V lost 0 bases and J lost 7, with 10 bases in between. The CDR3 consists of 14 residues. As DNA, the CDR3 is TGTGCCAGCAGCCAAGAACCTTTCGGGAACATTCAGTACTTC. It is translated as CASSQEPFGNIQYF.

The chain employs TRBV20-1 and TRBJ2-1; weak D call: TRBD1 (5 bases). Trimming took 2 bases from V and 8 from J, leaving 7 bases between them. This CDR3 has 11 residues. Germline lookup yields CDR1 DFQATT and CDR2 SNEGSKA (reference sequence). In nucleotides, the CDR3 is TGCAGTGCTAGATTCAGGGATGAGCAGTTCTTC. Amino acids: CSARFRDEQFF.

The genes are TRBV6-5 and TRBJ2-7, with 13 bases fitting TRBD2. The CDR3 has 16 residues. CDR1 is MNHEY and CDR2 is SVGAGI in the germline V gene. V shed 2 bases and J 2 bases; nucleotides not matched to a gene: 3. This CDR3 reads CASSYGGLAGTYEQYF. CDR3 nucleotide sequence: TGTGCCAGCAGTTACGGGGGACTAGCGGGAACCTACGAGCAGTACTTC.

The chain employs TRBV25-1 and TRBJ1-1, with D perhaps matching TRBD1 (5 bases). The germline CDR1 and CDR2 sequences are MGHDK and SYGVNS. Trimming left V 7 bases short and J 4 bases short, with 16 bases between. The length of the CDR3 is 14 residues. CDR3 DNA sequence: TGTGCCAGCACCTCCGGGACTGGCAGCACTGAAGCTTTCTTT. This sequence encodes CASTSGTGSTEAFF. Using reference TRBV25-1 and TRBJ1-1 for the parts outside the CDR3, the full variable domain is EADIYQTPRYLVIGTGKKITLECSQTMGHDKMYWYQQDPGMELHLIHYSYGVNSTEKGDLSSESTVSRIRTEHFPLTLESARPSHTSQYLCASTSGTGSTEAFFGQGTRLTVV.

This clone was picked up one time. Compared with germline, one end of the junction differs, possibly owing to a read error. The genes are TRBV18 and TRBJ2-7; 7 bases align to TRBD1. The CDR3 totals 14 residues. CDR1 and CDR2 from the germline V gene are KGHSH and LQKENI. The CDR3 region has the DNA TGTGCCAGCTCATCACCGGGACAGACCTACGAGCAGTACTTC. As protein: CASSSPGQTYEQYF.

This sequence joins TRBV14 and TRBJ2-5, with a weak D call TRBD2 (5 bases). The CDR3 is 15 residues long. V lost 3 bases and J 0 bases, leaving 11 bases between the germline ends. CDR1 and CDR2 (germline): SGHDN, FVKESK. The CDR3 spells CASSHGRANQETQYF. In nucleotides, the CDR3 is TGTGCCAGCAGCCATGGGCGGGCCAACCAAGAGACCCAGTACTTC.

This clone was observed once. The rearrangement links TRBV5-4 to TRBJ1-3; 7 bases line up with TRBD1. J gave up 4 bases and V 4 bases, and 5 bases lay outside the gene matches. There are 14 residues in the CDR3. In germline, CDR1 is SGHNT, CDR2 YYREEE (reference sequence). CDR3 DNA sequence: TGTGCCAGCAGCATTCAGGGGGTGGGAAACACCATATATTTT. Its translation is CASSIQGVGNTIYF.